Detailed here is one T cell receptor beta chain. Using immunoSEQ multiplex PCR, the repertoire was profiled, and TCRdb retains in-frame clones only, with some absent. The table lists about 87,000 clones, approximately 86% of them singletons. This specimen belongs to a study of blood T cell repertoires in COVID-19. Background on the study: Collection of acute and convalescent COVID-19 samples took place in the United States, Italy and Spain.

With 4 bases clipped from V and 6 bases from J, the junction kept 5 bases outside the gene matches. The CDR3 is 13 amino acids. Per the germline V gene, CDR1 is SEHNR and CDR2 is FQNEAQ (reference sequence). Seattle patient enrollment occurred during active infection, with longitudinal follow-up thereafter. The sequence came from an elderly woman with COVID-19, enrolled during active disease. The chain recombines TRBV7-9 with TRBJ2-7; TRBD1 aligns across 8 bases. Material for sequencing was peripheral blood. The DNA for the CDR3 is TGTGCCAGCAGCTCGGACAGGGAGGCCGAGCAGTACTTC. Its translation is CASSSDREAEQYF.